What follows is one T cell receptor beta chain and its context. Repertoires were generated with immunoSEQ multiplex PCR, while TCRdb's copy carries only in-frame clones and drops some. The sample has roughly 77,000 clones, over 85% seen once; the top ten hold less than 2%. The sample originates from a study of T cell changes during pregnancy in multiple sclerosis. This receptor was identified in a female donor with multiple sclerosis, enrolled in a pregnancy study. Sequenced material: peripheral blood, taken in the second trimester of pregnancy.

The chain's CDR3 is CASSTKRDQETQYF. CDR3 in DNA: TGTGCCAGCAGTACGAAGCGGGACCAAGAGACCCAGTACTTC. V and J are TRBV27 and TRBJ2-5; D is possibly TRBD2 (6 bases). The CDR3 is made up of 14 amino acids. Trimming took 5 bases from V and 0 from J, leaving 10 bases between them. From germline, CDR1 is MNHEY and CDR2 SMNVEV (reference sequence).